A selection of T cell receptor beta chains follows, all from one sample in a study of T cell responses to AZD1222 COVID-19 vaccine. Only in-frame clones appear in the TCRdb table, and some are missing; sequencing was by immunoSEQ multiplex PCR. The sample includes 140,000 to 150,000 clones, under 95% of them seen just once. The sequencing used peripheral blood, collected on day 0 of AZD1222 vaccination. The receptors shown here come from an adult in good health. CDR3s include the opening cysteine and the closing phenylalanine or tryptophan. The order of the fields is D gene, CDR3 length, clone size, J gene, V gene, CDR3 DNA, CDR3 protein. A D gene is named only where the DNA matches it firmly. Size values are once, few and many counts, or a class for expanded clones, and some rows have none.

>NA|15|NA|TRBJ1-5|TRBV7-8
TGTGCCAGCAGCTTTTGGGGAACCAGCAATCAGCCCCAGCATTTT
CASSFWGTSNQPQHF
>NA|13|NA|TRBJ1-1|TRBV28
TGTGCCACCAGTATGACACGGAACACTGAAGCTTTCTTT
CATSMTRNTEAFF
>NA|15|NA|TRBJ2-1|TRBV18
TGTGCCAGCTCACCACTGGAGAGCTCCTACAATGAGCAGTTCTTC
CASSPLESSYNEQFF
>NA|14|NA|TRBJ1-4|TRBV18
TGTGCCAGCTCACCCCAAGCGGGCAATGAAAAACTGTTTTTT
CASSPQAGNEKLFF
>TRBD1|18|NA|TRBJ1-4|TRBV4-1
TGCGCCAGCAGCCAAATAACTCAACAGGGGGCTTTTGGAGAAAAACTGTTTTTT
CASSQITQQGAFGEKLFF
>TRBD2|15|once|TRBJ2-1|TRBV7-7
TGTGCTAGCAGCCTAGCGGGGGGGCCCTACAATGAGCAGTTCTTC
CASSLAGGPYNEQFF
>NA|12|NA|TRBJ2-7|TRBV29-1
TGCAGCGTTGTGGACAACACCTACGAGCAGTACTTC
CSVVDNTYEQYF
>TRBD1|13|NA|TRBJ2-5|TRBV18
TGTGCCAGTCGCAAGACAGGGCTGGAGACCCAGTACTTC
CASRKTGLETQYF
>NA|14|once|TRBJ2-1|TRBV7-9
TGTGCCAGCAGCTCGGCTAAATCAGGGAATGAGCAGTTCTTC
CASSSAKSGNEQFF
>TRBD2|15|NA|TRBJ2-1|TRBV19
TGTGCCAGTAGTAGGAGCGGGGGGACCTACAATGAGCAGTTCTTC
CASSRSGGTYNEQFF
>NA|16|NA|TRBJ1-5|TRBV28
TGTGCCAGCAGTCAAGAACAGGGTTATAGCAATCAGCCCCAGCATTTT
CASSQEQGYSNQPQHF
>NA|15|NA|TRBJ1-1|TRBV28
TGTGCCAGCAGTTTCGTATGGAAGGGTAACACTGAAGCTTTCTTT
CASSFVWKGNTEAFF
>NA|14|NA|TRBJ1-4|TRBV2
TGTGCCAGCAGTGAGAAAGGGGGTTGGGAAAAACTGTTTTTT
CASSEKGGWEKLFF
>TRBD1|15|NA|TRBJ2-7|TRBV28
TGTGCCAGCAGCCCTCGGGCAGGGGGATCCTACGAGCAGTACTTC
CASSPRAGGSYEQYF
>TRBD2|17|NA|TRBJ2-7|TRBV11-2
TGTGCCAGCAGCTCCCCGACCAGGACTAGCTTAAAGCGGGAGCAGTACTTC
CASSSPTRTSLKREQYF
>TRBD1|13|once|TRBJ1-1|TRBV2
TGTGCCAGCAGTCTTCGAGGACAGGGAGAAGCTTTCTTT
CASSLRGQGEAFF
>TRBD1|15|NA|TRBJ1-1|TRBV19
TGTGCCAGTATGTTTTTGGGGACAGGGTCTAATGAAGCTTTCTTT
CASMFLGTGSNEAFF
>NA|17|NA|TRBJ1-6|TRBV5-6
TGTGCCAGCAGCTTTCATACAACAGGGAAATATAATTCACCCCTCCACTTT
CASSFHTTGKYNSPLHF
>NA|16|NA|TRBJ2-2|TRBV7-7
TGTGCTAGCAGCCAAAATGGGGCGTCGAACACCGGGGAGCTGTTTTTT
CASSQNGASNTGELFF
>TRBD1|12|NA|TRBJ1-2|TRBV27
TGTGCCACCAGGGACAGGGGAAATGGCTACACCTTC
CATRDRGNGYTF
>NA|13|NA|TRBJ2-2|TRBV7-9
TGTGCCAGCAGCTCCAGGGTGACCGGGGAGCTGTTTTTT
CASSSRVTGELFF
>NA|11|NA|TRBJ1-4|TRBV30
TGTGCCTGGACCATCGGCGGGGCACTGTTTTTT
CAWTIGGALFF
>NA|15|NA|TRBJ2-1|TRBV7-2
TGTGCCAGCAGCTCCACAGGGATACCCTACAATGAGCAGTTCTTC
CASSSTGIPYNEQFF
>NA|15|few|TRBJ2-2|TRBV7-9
TGTGCCAGCAGCTCCTACAGGGTGGACACCGGGGAGCTGTTTTTT
CASSSYRVDTGELFF
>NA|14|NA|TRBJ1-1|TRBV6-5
TGTGCCAGCAGTTACTCGAGCTTGGGCACTGAAGCTTTCTTT
CASSYSSLGTEAFF
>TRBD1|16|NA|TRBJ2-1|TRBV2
TGTGCCAGCAGTGGTGAATGGGACAGGGGTTACAATGAGCAGTTCTTC
CASSGEWDRGYNEQFF
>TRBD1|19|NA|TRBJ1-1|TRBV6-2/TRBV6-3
TGTGCCAGCAGTTACCCATATTACGGACAGGGGGCCCGGAACACTGAAGCTTTCTTT
CASSYPYYGQGARNTEAFF
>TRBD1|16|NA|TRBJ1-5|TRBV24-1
TGTGCCACCAGTGAACCTGGACAGGGCAACAATCAGCCCCAGCATTTT
CATSEPGQGNNQPQHF
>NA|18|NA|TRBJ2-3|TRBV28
TGTGCCAGCAGTTTTTTTGGGGGGTTCCTAAATAGCACAGATACGCAGTATTTT
CASSFFGGFLNSTDTQYF
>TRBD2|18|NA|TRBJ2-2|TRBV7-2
TGTGCCAGCAGCTTCACACCGGGACTACCCTCAAACACCGGGGAGCTGTTTTTT
CASSFTPGLPSNTGELFF
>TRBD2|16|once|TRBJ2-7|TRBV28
TGTGCCAGCAGTTCCCCCACTCGGCGGGGGGCTTCGTGGCAGTACTTC
CASSSPTRRGASWQYF
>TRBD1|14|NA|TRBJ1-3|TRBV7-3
TGTGCCAGCAGCAAGGGGACAGCTGGAAACACCATATATTTT
CASSKGTAGNTIYF
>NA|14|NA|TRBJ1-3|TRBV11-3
TGTGCCAGCAGCTTGGACAGCTCTGGAAACACCATATATTTT
CASSLDSSGNTIYF
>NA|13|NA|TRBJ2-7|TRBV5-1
TGCGCCAGCGCCCCTACGGACCGGGGAGAGCAGTACTTC
CASAPTDRGEQYF
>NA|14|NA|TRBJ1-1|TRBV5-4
TGTGCCAGCAGCTTCTCCCACGGCTACACTGAAGCTTTCTTT
CASSFSHGYTEAFF
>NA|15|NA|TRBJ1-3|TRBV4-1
TGCGCCAGCAGCCCCGATTGGACAGCCGGAAACACCATATATTTT
CASSPDWTAGNTIYF
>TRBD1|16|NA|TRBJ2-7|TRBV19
TGTGCCAGTAGTATAAGTCGGGACAGTTCATCCTACGAGCAGTACTTC
CASSISRDSSSYEQYF
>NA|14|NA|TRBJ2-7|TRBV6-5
TGTGCCAGCACCCGAACAGGAACAGCCTACGAGCAGTACTTC
CASTRTGTAYEQYF
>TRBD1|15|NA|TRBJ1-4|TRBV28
TGTGCCAGCAGAGTTGGGGGACAGGGTGGCGAAAAACTGTTTTTT
CASRVGGQGGEKLFF
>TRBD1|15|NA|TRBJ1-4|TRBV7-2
TGTGCCAGCAGCTCTAGGACAGGCAGAAATGAAAAACTGTTTTTT
CASSSRTGRNEKLFF
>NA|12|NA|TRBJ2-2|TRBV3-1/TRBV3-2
TGTGCCAGCAGCCAGGGGAGCGGGGAGCTGTTTTTT
CASSQGSGELFF
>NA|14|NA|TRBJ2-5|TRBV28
TGTGCCAGCACTAAGGCGCAGGGCAGGGAGACCCAGTACTTC
CASTKAQGRETQYF
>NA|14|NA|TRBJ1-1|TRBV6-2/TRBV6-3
TGTGCCAGCAGTCGAGCTGCCGAGGGGACTGAAGCTTTCTTT
CASSRAAEGTEAFF
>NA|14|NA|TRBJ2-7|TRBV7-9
TGTGCCAGCAGCTTAGTTGGGGATCCCTACGAGCAGTACTTC
CASSLVGDPYEQYF
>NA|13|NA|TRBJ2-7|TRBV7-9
TGTGCCAGCGGTTCGCTCCTGGTCTACGAGCAGTACTTC
CASGSLLVYEQYF
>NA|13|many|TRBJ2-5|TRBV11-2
TGTGCCAGCAGCGGGGGCGGACAAGAGACCCAGTACTTC
CASSGGGQETQYF
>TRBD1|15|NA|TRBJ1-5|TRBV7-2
TGTGCCAGCAGCTTGGACAGGGGAGTTGGTCAGCCCCAGCATTTT
CASSLDRGVGQPQHF
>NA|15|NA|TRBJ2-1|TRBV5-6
TGTGCCAGCAGCTGGGGGGCCTTGACCTACAATGAGCAGTTCTTC
CASSWGALTYNEQFF
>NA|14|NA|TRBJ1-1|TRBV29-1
TGCAGCGTTGCAGGGGCCGCGGGGACTACTGAAGCTTTCTTT
CSVAGAAGTTEAFF
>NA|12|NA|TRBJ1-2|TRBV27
TGTGCCAGCAGTTCACCGGGACGACTGTGCACCTTC
CASSSPGRLCTF
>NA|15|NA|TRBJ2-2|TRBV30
TGTGCCTGGAGTTCGGGCGGGTGGGGCACCGGGGAGCTGTTTTTT
CAWSSGGWGTGELFF
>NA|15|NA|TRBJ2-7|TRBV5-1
TGCGCCAGCAGCCCCGTCCCTTCGAGCTCCTACGAGCAGTACTTC
CASSPVPSSSYEQYF
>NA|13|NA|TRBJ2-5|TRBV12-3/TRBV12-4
TGTGCCAGCAGTTTACCTAATTCGGAGACCCAGTACTTC
CASSLPNSETQYF
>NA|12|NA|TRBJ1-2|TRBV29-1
TGCAGCGTTGTGTGGGGGAACTATGGCTACACCTTC
CSVVWGNYGYTF